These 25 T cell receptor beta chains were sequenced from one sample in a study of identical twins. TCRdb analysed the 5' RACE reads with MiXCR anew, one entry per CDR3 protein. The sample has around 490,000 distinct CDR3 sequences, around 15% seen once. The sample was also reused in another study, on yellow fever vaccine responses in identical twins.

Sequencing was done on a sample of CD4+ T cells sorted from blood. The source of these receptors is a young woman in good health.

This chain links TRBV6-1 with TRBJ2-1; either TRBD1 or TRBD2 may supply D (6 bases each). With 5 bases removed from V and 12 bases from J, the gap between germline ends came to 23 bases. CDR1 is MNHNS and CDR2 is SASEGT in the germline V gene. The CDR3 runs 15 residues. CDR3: CASSPGGLGLAWQFF. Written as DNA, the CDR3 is TGTGCCAGCAGTCCCGGGGGCCTCGGGTTGGCTTGGCAGTTCTTC.

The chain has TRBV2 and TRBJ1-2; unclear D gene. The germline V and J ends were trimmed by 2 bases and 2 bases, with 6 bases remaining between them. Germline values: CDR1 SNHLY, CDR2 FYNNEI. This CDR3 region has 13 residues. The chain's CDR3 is CASSEKGNYGYTF. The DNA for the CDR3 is TGTGCCAGCAGTGAAAAAGGGAACTATGGCTACACCTTC.

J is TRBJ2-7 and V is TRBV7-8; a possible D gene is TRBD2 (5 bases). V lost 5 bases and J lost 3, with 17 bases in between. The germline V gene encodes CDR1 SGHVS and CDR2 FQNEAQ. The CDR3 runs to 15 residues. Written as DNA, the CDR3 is TGTGCCAGCAGCCCCCGGGGTAACTCAAACTACGAGCAGTACGTC. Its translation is CASSPRGNSNYEQYV.

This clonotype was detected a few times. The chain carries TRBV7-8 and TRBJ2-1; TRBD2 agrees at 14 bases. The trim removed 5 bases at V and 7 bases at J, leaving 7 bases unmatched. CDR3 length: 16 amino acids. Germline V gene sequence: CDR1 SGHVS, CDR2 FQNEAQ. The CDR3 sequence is CASSHGTSGSLNEQFF. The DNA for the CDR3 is TGTGCCAGCAGCCATGGGACTAGCGGGAGTTTGAATGAGCAGTTCTTC. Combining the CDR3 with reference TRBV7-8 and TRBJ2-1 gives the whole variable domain GAGVSQSPRYKVAKRGQDVALRCDPISGHVSLFWYQQALGQGPEFLTYFQNEAQLDKSGLPSDRFFAERPEGSVSTLKIQRTQQEDSAVYLCASSHGTSGSLNEQFFGPGTRLTVL.

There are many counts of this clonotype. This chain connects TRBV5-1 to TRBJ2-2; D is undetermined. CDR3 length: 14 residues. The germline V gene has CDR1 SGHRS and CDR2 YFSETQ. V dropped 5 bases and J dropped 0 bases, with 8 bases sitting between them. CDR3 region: CASSKAANTGELFF. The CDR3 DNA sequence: TGCGCCAGCAGTAAGGCCGCGAACACCGGGGAGCTGTTTTTT.

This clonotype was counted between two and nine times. The chain's CDR3 is CASSYGGSSQETQYF. DNA for the CDR3: TGTGCCAGCAGTTACGGTGGCTCCAGTCAAGAGACCCAGTACTTC. The chain joins TRBV6-2 or TRBV6-3 to TRBJ2-5; unclear D gene. Germline loops: CDR1 MNHEY, CDR2 SVGEGT. This CDR3 region has 15 residues. Trimming cost V 2 bases and J 2 bases, with 12 bases left between them.

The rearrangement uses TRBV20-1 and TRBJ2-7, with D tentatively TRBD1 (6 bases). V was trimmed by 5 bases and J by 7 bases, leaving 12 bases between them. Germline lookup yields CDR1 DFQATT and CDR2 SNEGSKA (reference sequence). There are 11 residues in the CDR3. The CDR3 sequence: CSAAYREEQYV. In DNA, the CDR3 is TGCAGTGCTGCCTACAGGGAAGAGCAGTACGTC.

CDR3 in amino acids: CASSLWDLSSTGELFF. CDR3 DNA: TGTGCCAGCAGTTTGTGGGACCTGAGTAGCACCGGGGAGCTGTTTTTT. The rearrangement uses TRBV12-3 or TRBV12-4 and TRBJ2-2; either TRBD1 or TRBD2 may supply D (5 bases each). This CDR3 comprises 16 residues. Trimming took 3 bases from V and 4 from J, leaving 15 bases between them.

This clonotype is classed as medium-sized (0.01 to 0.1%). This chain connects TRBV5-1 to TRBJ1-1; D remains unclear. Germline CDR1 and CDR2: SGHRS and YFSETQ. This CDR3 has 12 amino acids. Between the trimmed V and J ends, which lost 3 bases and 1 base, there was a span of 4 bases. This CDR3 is CASSSGNTEAFF. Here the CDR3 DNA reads TGCGCCAGCAGCTCAGGGAACACTGAAGCTTTCTTT.

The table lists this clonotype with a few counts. CDR3 in amino acids: CASSYHWTGGVDTQYF. The CDR3 DNA follows: TGTGCCAGCAGTTACCATTGGACAGGGGGCGTAGATACGCAGTATTTT. The chain uses TRBV6-5 and TRBJ2-3; 11 bases agree with TRBD1. The germline gives CDR1 MNHEY, CDR2 SVGAGI. There are 16 residues in the CDR3. Trimming took 2 bases from V and 5 from J; bases not matched to a gene: 6.

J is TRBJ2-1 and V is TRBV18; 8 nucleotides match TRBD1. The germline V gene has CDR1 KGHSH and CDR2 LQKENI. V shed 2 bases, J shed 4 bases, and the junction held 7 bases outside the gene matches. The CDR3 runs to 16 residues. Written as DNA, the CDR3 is TGTGCCAGCTCACCAGGAACCGGGACAGGATACAATGAGCAGTTCTTC. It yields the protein CASSPGTGTGYNEQFF.

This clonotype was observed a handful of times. CDR3 residues: CSARETSAYEQFF. The CDR3 nucleotides read TGCAGTGCTAGGGAGACTAGTGCCTATGAGCAGTTCTTC. The gene calls are TRBV20-1 and TRBJ2-1; D is possibly TRBD2 (6 bases). This CDR3 spans 13 amino acids. The V end lost 3 bases, the J end lost 8 bases, and 14 bases lay between the germline ends. Germline V gene data show CDR1 as DFQATT and CDR2 as SNEGSKA (reference sequence).

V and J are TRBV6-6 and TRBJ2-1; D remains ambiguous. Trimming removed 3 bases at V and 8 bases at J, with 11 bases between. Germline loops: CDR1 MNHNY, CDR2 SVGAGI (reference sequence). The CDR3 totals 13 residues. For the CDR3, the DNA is TGTGCCAGCAGTTATAGGATCTTAGATGAGCAGTTCTTC. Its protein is CASSYRILDEQFF.

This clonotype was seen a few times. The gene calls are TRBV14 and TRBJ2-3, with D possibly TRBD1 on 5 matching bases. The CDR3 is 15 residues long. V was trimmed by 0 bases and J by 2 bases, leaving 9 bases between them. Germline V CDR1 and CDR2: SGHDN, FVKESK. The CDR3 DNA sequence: TGTGCCAGCAGCCAAGAGGGGCTGGTCACAGATACGCAGTATTTT. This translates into CASSQEGLVTDTQYF.

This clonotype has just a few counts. The CDR3 DNA follows: TGTGCCAGCAGCGTAGTAGGGACAGCTGACAATGAGCAGTTCTTC. This encodes CASSVVGTADNEQFF. The chain combines TRBV9 with TRBJ2-1; 7 positions match TRBD1. V was clipped by 0 bases and J by 5 bases; unmatched bases: 5. This CDR3 is 15 amino acids long. The germline gives CDR1 SGDLS, CDR2 YYNGEE.

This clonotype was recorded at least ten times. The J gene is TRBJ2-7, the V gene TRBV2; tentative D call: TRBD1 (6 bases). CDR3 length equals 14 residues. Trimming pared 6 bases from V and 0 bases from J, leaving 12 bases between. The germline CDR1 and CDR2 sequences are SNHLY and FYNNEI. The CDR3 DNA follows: TGTGCCAGCAGCCGCGACAGGACCTCCTACGAGCAGTACTTC. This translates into CASSRDRTSYEQYF.

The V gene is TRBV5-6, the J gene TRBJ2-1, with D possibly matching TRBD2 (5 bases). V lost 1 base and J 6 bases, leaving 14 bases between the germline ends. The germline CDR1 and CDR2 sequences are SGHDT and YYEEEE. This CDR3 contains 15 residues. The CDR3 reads CASSLFRDGSNEQFF. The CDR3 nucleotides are TGTGCCAGCAGCTTGTTCCGGGATGGTAGCAATGAGCAGTTCTTC.

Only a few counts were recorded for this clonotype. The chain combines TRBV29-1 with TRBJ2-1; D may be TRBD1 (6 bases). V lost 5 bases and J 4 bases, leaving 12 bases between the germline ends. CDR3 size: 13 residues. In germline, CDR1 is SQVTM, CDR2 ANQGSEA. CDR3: CSVPDRSYNEQFF. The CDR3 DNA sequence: TGCAGCGTTCCCGACAGGAGTTACAATGAGCAGTTCTTC.

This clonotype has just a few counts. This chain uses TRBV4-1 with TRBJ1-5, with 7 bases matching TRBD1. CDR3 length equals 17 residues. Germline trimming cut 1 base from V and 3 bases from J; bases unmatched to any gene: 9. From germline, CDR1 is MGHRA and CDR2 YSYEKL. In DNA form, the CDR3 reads TGCGCCAGCAGCCAAGGCCATAGCGACAGGGTCAATCAGCCCCAGCATTTT. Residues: CASSQGHSDRVNQPQHF.

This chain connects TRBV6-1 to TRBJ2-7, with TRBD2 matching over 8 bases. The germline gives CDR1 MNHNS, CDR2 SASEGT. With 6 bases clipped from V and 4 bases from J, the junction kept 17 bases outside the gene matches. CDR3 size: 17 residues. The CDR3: CASSPAGGGRDPYEQYF. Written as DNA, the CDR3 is TGTGCCAGCAGCCCCGCCGGGGGGGGGCGAGACCCATACGAGCAGTACTTC.

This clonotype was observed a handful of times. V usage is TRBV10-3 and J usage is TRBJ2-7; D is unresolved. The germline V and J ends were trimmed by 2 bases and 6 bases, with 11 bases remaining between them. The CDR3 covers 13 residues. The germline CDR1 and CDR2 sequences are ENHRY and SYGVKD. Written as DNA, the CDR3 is TGTGCCATCAGTGAGCAAGGTGTAGGCGAGCAGTACGTC. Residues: CAISEQGVGEQYV.

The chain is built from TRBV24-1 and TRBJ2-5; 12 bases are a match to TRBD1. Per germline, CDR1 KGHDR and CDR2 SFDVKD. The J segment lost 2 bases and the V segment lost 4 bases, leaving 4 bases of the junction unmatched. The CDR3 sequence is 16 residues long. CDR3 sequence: CATSEGDRGLQETQYF. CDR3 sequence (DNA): TGTGCCACCAGTGAGGGGGACAGGGGGCTACAAGAGACCCAGTACTTC.

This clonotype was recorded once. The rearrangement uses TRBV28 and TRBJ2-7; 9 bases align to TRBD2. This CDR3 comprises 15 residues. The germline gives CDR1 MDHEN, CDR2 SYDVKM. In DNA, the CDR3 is TGTGGCTGCAAAGCGCCCGCGGGAGGGCCGAGGGAGCAGTACTTC. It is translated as CGCKAPAGGPREQYF.

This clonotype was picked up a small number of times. CDR3 DNA: TGTGCCAGCAGCCCCCGGGGGGGTGCAGATACGCAGTATTTT. Its translation is CASSPRGGADTQYF. This chain connects TRBV7-9 to TRBJ2-3; 8 positions match TRBD2. CDR3 size: 14 residues. V lost 5 bases and J lost 4; bases outside the gene matches: 5. Germline V lookup: CDR1 SEHNR, CDR2 FQNEAQ (reference sequence).

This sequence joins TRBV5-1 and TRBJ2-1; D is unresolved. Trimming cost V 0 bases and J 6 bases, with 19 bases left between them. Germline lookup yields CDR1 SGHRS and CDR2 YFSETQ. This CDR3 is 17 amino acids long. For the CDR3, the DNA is TGCGCCAGCAGCTTGGCCTCTCAGGCCAATTCTATCAATGAGCAGTTCTTC. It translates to CASSLASQANSINEQFF.